One sample yielded the 21 T cell receptor beta chains listed below, sequenced in a study of CD8+CD57+ T cells in acquired aplastic anemia. Template material for TCR beta VDJ and CDR3 profiling consisted of genomic DNA. TCRdb fed the reads into MiXCR, producing one record per CDR3 protein. The profile shows about 240,000 distinct CDR3 sequences, around half of them singletons. Flow cytometry had shown expanded CD8+CD57+ cells in the patients chosen for sequencing. The source material was sorted CD4+, CD8+, or CD8+CD57+ T cells (not recorded which) from PBMCs. The receptor set was obtained from a human donor with aplastic anemia.

This clonotype was counted a few times. The chain is built from TRBV9 and TRBJ2-3, with TRBD2 matching over 8 bases. CDR3 size: 16 residues. V trimming: 4 bases; J trimming: 3 bases; junction bases outside the gene matches: 10. Germline CDR1 and CDR2: SGDLS and YYNGEE. The CDR3 nucleotides are TGTGCCAGCAGCCAGCTACTAGCGGACGATACAGATACGCAGTATTTT. This encodes CASSQLLADDTDTQYF.

This clonotype was counted ten times or more. The rearrangement joins TRBV7-9 to TRBJ2-1; no clear D. The CDR3 totals 15 residues. V was trimmed by 4 bases and J by 4 bases, leaving 14 bases between them. The V gene's germline CDR1 is SEHNR and CDR2 FQNEAQ (reference sequence). CDR3 sequence (DNA): TGTGCCAGCAGCTCGATGGACGGAATTTACAATGAGCAGTTCTTC. Protein sequence: CASSSMDGIYNEQFF.

Ten or more counts support this clonotype. The V gene is TRBV6-6, the J gene TRBJ2-7, with D unclear. This CDR3 region has 14 residues. Germline V gene data show CDR1 as MNHNY and CDR2 as SVGAGI (reference sequence). The ends were cut back, 2 bases at V and 2 bases at J, with 10 bases in the middle. Here the CDR3 DNA reads TGTGCCAGCAGTTACCCCCCGTGGCCCTACGAGCAGTACTTC. This codes for CASSYPPWPYEQYF.

There are a few counts of this clonotype. The rearrangement links TRBV19 to TRBJ2-7; TRBD2 matches 9 bases. Unmatched junction bases numbered 10, after V lost 5 bases and J lost 2 bases. This CDR3 comprises 16 residues. Germline V gene lookup returns CDR1 LNHDA and CDR2 SQIVND (reference sequence). This CDR3 reads CASSAPRSGGTYEQYF. CDR3 coding DNA: TGTGCCAGTAGTGCCCCACGTAGCGGGGGAACCTACGAGCAGTACTTC.

This clonotype came up many times. The V call is TRBV7-2, the J call TRBJ2-1; D ambiguous. The germline V gene encodes CDR1 SGHTA and CDR2 FQGNSA. Deletions cut 4 bases from V and 9 bases from J, with 10 bases between. The CDR3 has 12 amino acids. This CDR3 is CASSSDPTEQFF. The CDR3 DNA follows: TGTGCCAGCAGCTCGGACCCCACTGAGCAGTTCTTC.

This clonotype was counted only a few times. Here the CDR3 reads CAISDKLAAETYEQYF. The CDR3 nucleotides are TGTGCCATCAGTGATAAGCTAGCGGCTGAAACCTACGAGCAGTACTTC. The V and J genes are TRBV10-3 and TRBJ2-7, with 7 nucleotides matching TRBD2. The V segment lost 3 bases and the J segment 2 bases; nucleotides outside the gene matches: 10. The germline gives CDR1 ENHRY, CDR2 SYGVKD. CDR3 size: 16 residues.

This clonotype was seen at least ten times. The J gene is TRBJ2-5, the V gene TRBV9, with D perhaps given as TRBD1 or TRBD2 (6 bases each). There are 14 residues in the CDR3. The germline gives CDR1 SGDLS, CDR2 YYNGEE. V was trimmed by 0 bases and J by 1 base, leaving 7 bases between them. The CDR3 DNA reads as TGTGCCAGCAGCGTAGAGGGGGGCCAAGAGACCCAGTACTTC. Translated, it gives CASSVEGGQETQYF.

The V call is TRBV2, the J call TRBJ1-6; the match to TRBD1 covers 7 bases. With V trimmed by 8 bases and J by 9 bases, 10 bases remained unmatched. This CDR3 comprises 14 residues. The germline V gene has CDR1 SNHLY and CDR2 FYNNEI. DNA for the CDR3: TGTGCCAGCGGACCGGGACAGTCGGTTTCACCCCTCCACTTT. Protein product: CASGPGQSVSPLHF.

On this clonotype itself: At one of its ends the junction is not consistent with the germline gene, which may arise from a read error. The chain uses TRBV5-8 and TRBJ1-1, with TRBD1 as a possible D gene (6 bases). Germline V gives CDR1 SGHTS, CDR2 YDEGEE. The CDR3 has 13 amino acids. DNA of the CDR3: TGCGCCAGCAGCGCCGGACAGATGGCTGAAGCTTTCTTT. As protein: CASSAGQMAEAFF.

With regard to this clonotype: A much larger clone is a single base away; this may be a read error. The genes are TRBV6-1 and TRBJ2-7; D unresolved. There are 13 residues in the CDR3. V was trimmed by 4 bases and J by 3 bases, leaving 10 bases between them. Germline V gene lookup returns CDR1 MNHNS and CDR2 SASEGT. CDR3 protein: CASSGGQFYEQYF. CDR3 bases: TGTGCCAGCAGTGGAGGCCAGTTCTACGAGCAGTACTTC.

The chain joins TRBV19 to TRBJ1-1; 7 positions match TRBD1. The CDR3 sequence is 16 residues long. CDR1 LNHDA and CDR2 SQIVND come from the germline V gene (reference sequence). With V trimmed by 7 bases and J by 0 bases, 11 bases remained unmatched. The CDR3 DNA sequence: TGTGCCAGTACCGAGAGACTACAGGGGATGAACACTGAAGCTTTCTTT. It yields the protein CASTERLQGMNTEAFF.

About this clonotype: The germline gene is not matched at one end of the junction; a read error may be the cause. This chain connects TRBV10-1 to TRBJ2-1, with D perhaps matching TRBD1 (6 bases). CDR1 and CDR2 from the germline V gene are WNHNN and SYGVQD (reference sequence). The length of the CDR3 is 12 residues. CDR3 bases: TGCGCCAGATTAGGGGGTAGCAATCAGCAGTTCTTC. This codes for CARLGGSNQQFF.

This clonotype came up a few times. This rearrangement joins TRBV7-9 to TRBJ1-2, with D perhaps TRBD1 (5 bases). The germline CDR1 and CDR2 sequences are SEHNR and FQNEAQ (reference sequence). CDR3 length equals 14 residues. V was trimmed by 5 bases and J by 2 bases, leaving 12 bases between them. The CDR3 DNA reads TGTGCCAGCAGCGCCCGGGACGTAAACTATGGCTACACCTTC. It encodes CASSARDVNYGYTF.

Comment on this clonotype: A junction boundary mismatches the germline segment, possibly from a read error. The chain combines TRBV29-1 with TRBJ1-2, with D hard to call. The germline gives CDR1 SQVTM, CDR2 ANQGSEA. The CDR3 covers 13 residues. For the CDR3, the DNA is TGCAGCGTTTATCAGGTCAGCAGCTATGGTTACACCTTC. This translates into CSVYQVSSYGYTF.

This clonotype was observed many times. The chain couples TRBV20-1 to TRBJ1-6, with a possible D match to TRBD1 (5 bases). The ends were cut back, 0 bases at V and 6 bases at J, with 21 bases in the middle. Per the germline V gene, CDR1 is DFQATT and CDR2 is SNEGSKA (reference sequence). This CDR3 region has 18 residues. The CDR3 DNA sequence: TGCAGTGCTAGAGATCTGGGGGTGGCTAGCCGGAGTAATTCACCCCTCCACTTT. Amino acids: CSARDLGVASRSNSPLHF.

This chain joins TRBV29-1 and TRBJ1-2, with TRBD1 matching 9 bases. From germline, CDR1 is SQVTM and CDR2 ANQGSEA. V dropped 6 bases and J dropped 4; count of bases not matched to a gene: 9. This CDR3 has 14 residues. Here the CDR3 reads CSVRTGGRSYGYTF. CDR3 DNA: TGCAGCGTACGTACAGGGGGCAGGAGCTATGGCTACACCTTC.

Concerning this clonotype itself: A much larger clone differs from this one at a single base, so this may be a read error. The chain is built from TRBV19 and TRBJ1-2; D is unclear. Germline loops: CDR1 LNHDA, CDR2 SQIVND (reference sequence). The CDR3 has 17 residues. CDR3 sequence (DNA): TGTGCCAGTAGTATACCAATGACAAGGCCGCTTAACTATGGCTACGCCTTC. This gives the protein CASSIPMTRPLNYGYAF.

The chain carries TRBV10-3 and TRBJ1-6; possibly TRBD1 for D (6 bases). With 3 bases removed from V and 10 bases from J, the gap between germline ends came to 16 bases. The CDR3 spans 15 residues. The germline gives CDR1 ENHRY, CDR2 SYGVKD. CDR3 in amino acids: CAISDGYREESPLHF. The CDR3 DNA follows: TGTGCCATCAGTGACGGGTACAGGGAAGAATCACCCCTCCACTTT.

This sequence joins TRBV20-1 and TRBJ1-2; maybe TRBD1 (6 bases). Trimming stripped 2 bases from V and 6 bases from J, with 13 bases between. In germline, CDR1 is DFQATT, CDR2 SNEGSKA (reference sequence). The CDR3 is 13 amino acids. The CDR3 DNA reads as TGCAGTGCTAGACGTACAGGGTCAGATGGCTACACCTTC. This translates into CSARRTGSDGYTF.

In this sample, this clonotype turned up many times. The chain links TRBV20-1 to TRBJ2-5; D ambiguous. The CDR3 spans 15 residues. The germline CDR1 and CDR2 sequences are DFQATT and SNEGSKA (reference sequence). The V and J ends lost 4 bases and 3 bases respectively, with 18 bases between them. The CDR3 here is CSATHDWAAEETQYF. For the CDR3, the DNA is TGCAGTGCTACCCACGACTGGGCAGCTGAAGAGACCCAGTACTTC.

This clonotype showed up just a few times. The V and J genes are TRBV6-2 or TRBV6-3 and TRBJ2-7; 13 nucleotides align to TRBD2. The germline V gene has CDR1 MNHEY and CDR2 SVGEGT. Losses at the gene ends were 5 bases for V and 5 bases for J; bases not matched to a gene: 6. CDR3 length equals 15 residues. CDR3 nucleotide sequence: TGTGCCAGCAGTCCGACTAGCGGGGGGTTGAACGAGCAGTACTTC. Translated: CASSPTSGGLNEQYF.